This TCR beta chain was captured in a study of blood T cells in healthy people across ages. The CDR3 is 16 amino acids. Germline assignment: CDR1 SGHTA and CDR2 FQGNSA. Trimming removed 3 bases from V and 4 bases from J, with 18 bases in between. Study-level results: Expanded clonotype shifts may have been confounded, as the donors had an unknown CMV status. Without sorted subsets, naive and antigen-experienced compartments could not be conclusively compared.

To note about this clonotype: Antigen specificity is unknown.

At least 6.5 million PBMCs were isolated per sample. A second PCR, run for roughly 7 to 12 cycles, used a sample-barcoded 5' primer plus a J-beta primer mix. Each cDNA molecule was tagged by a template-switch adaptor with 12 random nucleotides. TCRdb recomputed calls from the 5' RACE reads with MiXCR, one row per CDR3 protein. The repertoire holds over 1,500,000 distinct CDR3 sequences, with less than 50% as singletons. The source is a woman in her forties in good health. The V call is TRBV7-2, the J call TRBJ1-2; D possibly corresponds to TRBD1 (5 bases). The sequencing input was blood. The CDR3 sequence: CASSFNRQRSSYGYTF. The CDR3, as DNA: TGTGCCAGCAGCTTTAATCGACAGCGGAGTAGCTATGGCTACACCTTC.